The clone carrying this TCR beta chain was picked up many times. Building the TCR beta libraries relied on iRepertoire HTBI primers, and CDR3 regions underwent Arm-PCR. MiXCR was run by TCRdb on the multiplex PCR reads, yielding one entry per CDR3 protein. This table holds 390,000 or so distinct CDR3 sequences, roughly 20% found once. The data are from a study of regulatory T cells in long-lasting Graves disease. The time point: persistent/refractory GD, antithyroid drugs over 5 years with positive TRAb. PBMC RNA served as the TCR library source. The peripheral blood volume drawn was around 10 milliliters, and it was collected into EDTA tubes. With 5 bases clipped from V and 4 bases from J, the junction kept 9 bases outside the gene matches. The CDR3 runs to 14 residues. CDR1 and CDR2 from the germline V gene are SQVTM and ANQGSEA.

Source: peripheral blood mononuclear cells (PBMCs), taken when the disease was refractory, from a patient treated with antithyroid drugs. The TCR originated in a woman aged 40 to 50 with Graves disease. This chain links TRBV29-1 with TRBJ1-1, with 8 bases fitting TRBD1. As DNA, the CDR3 is TGCAGCGTTAGCAAGACAGGGGTGAGCACTGAAGCTTTCTTT. Residues: CSVSKTGVSTEAFF.